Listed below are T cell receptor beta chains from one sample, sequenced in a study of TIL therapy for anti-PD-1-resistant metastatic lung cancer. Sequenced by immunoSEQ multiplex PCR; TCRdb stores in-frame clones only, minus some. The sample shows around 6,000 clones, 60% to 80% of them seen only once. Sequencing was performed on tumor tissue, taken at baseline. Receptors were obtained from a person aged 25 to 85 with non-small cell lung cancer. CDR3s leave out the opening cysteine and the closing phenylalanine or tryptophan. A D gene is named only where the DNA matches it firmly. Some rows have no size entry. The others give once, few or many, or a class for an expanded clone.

ASSLKGPDQSVQY	NA	NA	TRBV7-3	TRBJ2-7
ASSPEGRYNEQF	medium-sized	NA	TRBV5-4	TRBJ2-1
ASTRGGPPYEQY	NA	TRBD2	TRBV5-1	TRBJ2-7
ASSRSGQAYNEQF	NA	TRBD1	TRBV4-3	TRBJ2-1
ASTRGWGSNQPQH	NA	NA	TRBV19	TRBJ1-5
ASSEPGQGTNYGYT	NA	TRBD1	TRBV5-1	TRBJ1-2
ASSLASGGGNEQF	NA	TRBD2	TRBV7-2	TRBJ2-1
ASSTAGSGETQY	few	NA	TRBV19	TRBJ2-5
ASSLGSGHPGGETQY	NA	TRBD2	TRBV7-7	TRBJ2-5
ASSESWGNTEAF	NA	NA	TRBV28	TRBJ1-1
ASRIAGDTYEQY	NA	TRBD2	TRBV6-6	TRBJ2-7
ASSQSRESTQY	NA	NA	TRBV4-3	TRBJ2-5
ASSIDAKNIQY	few	NA	TRBV27	TRBJ2-4
ASSRYSGNQPQH	NA	NA	TRBV6-2/TRBV6-3	TRBJ1-5
ASSQGQGRVGVQPQH	NA	NA	TRBV4-1	TRBJ1-5
ASSPGGEETQY	NA	NA	TRBV3-1/TRBV3-2	TRBJ2-5
ASSYDSPGEQY	few	NA	TRBV7-2	TRBJ2-7
ASSEPEYNEQF	NA	NA	TRBV2	TRBJ2-1
ASSPGSSGNTIY	NA	NA	TRBV5-1	TRBJ1-3
ASRSGGDTQY	NA	TRBD2	TRBV27	TRBJ2-3
ATQPGQYHEQF	NA	NA	TRBV10-3	TRBJ2-1
AISETQGQGVYNSPLH	NA	TRBD1	TRBV10-3	TRBJ1-6
ASSPLGGQDYEQY	NA	NA	TRBV5-6	TRBJ2-7
ASRGTGGGNTEAF	NA	TRBD1	TRBV6-5	TRBJ1-1
ASSVGGREQPQH	few	NA	TRBV2	TRBJ1-5